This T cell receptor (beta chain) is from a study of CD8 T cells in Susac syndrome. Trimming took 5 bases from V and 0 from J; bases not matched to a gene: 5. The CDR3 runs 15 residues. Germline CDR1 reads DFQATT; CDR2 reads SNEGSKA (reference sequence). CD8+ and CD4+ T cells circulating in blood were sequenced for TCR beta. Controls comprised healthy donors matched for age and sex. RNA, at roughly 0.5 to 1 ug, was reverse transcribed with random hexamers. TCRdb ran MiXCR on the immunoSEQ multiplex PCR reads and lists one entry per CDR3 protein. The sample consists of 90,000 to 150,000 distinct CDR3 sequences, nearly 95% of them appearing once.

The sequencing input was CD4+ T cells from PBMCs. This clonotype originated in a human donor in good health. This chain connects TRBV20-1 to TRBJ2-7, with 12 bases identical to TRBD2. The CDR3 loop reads CSAGGLAGHSYEQYF. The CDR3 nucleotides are TGCAGTGCTGGTGGACTAGCGGGGCACTCCTACGAGCAGTACTTC.